Listed below are T cell receptor beta chains from one sample, sequenced in a study of graft-versus-host responses after intestinal transplantation. TCRdb's copy holds only in-frame clones and misses some; the assay was immunoSEQ multiplex PCR. The table includes fewer than 8,000 clones, about a fifth detected once. Specimen: alloreactive CD4+ T cells from a mixed lymphocyte reaction culture, collected before transplantation. These receptors came from a human patient who was an organ donor for intestinal transplantation. Both conserved end residues are trimmed from each CDR3. Each record gives: J gene, V gene, CDR3 protein.

>TRBJ1-2|TRBV11-2
ASSILIASRKTYGYT
>TRBJ2-3|TRBV10-3
AIRDSHTDTQY
>-|TRBV5-6
ASSLSGRYEQY
>TRBJ2-5|TRBV21-1
ASSKVPSGGINQETQY
>TRBJ1-4|TRBV28
ASNQYGPNEKLF
>TRBJ2-1|TRBV5-1
ASSLTLSSYNEQF
>TRBJ1-5|TRBV5-1
ASVDWGRNQPQH
>TRBJ2-7|TRBV6-1
ASSTSTGVVEQY
>TRBJ2-5|TRBV7-7
ASSPGRGSQTQY
>TRBJ2-5|TRBV5-6
ASSFTGVETQY
>TRBJ2-5|TRBV7-2
ASSFGSLAASSETQY
>TRBJ2-5|TRBV7-6
ASSSVHGYETQY
>TRBJ2-3|TRBV5-3
ASSLLGIDTQY
>TRBJ1-2|TRBV19
ASSSSRANRKTYGYT
>TRBJ2-3|TRBV11-2
ASSLAPLIITDTQY
>TRBJ1-4|TRBV29-1
SARRNEKLF
>TRBJ2-6|TRBV7-3
ASSLGTGYLGANVLT
>TRBJ1-2|TRBV18
ASSPSGTGAGFYGYT
>TRBJ1-2|TRBV9
ASSLLLGGGYT
>TRBJ1-1|TRBV5-1
ASSFGLMNTEAF
>TRBJ1-4|TRBV7-2
ASRLQGGEKLF
>TRBJ2-7|TRBV7-2
ASSLEALGLEQY
>TRBJ2-5|TRBV11-2
ASSFLAGRVVETQY
>TRBJ2-1|TRBV4-2
ASSQAYLQVAYNEQF
>TRBJ1-4|TRBV7-4
ASSLLYTREGQEKLF
>TRBJ2-1|TRBV5-8
ASSFRTGSVHEQF
>TRBJ1-1|TRBV6-1
ATRTGLTEAF
>TRBJ2-5|TRBV7-3
ASSFIALGTQY
>TRBJ1-5|TRBV4-3
ASSQGWVGKPQH
>TRBJ2-3|TRBV11-2
ASSLTGGITDTQY